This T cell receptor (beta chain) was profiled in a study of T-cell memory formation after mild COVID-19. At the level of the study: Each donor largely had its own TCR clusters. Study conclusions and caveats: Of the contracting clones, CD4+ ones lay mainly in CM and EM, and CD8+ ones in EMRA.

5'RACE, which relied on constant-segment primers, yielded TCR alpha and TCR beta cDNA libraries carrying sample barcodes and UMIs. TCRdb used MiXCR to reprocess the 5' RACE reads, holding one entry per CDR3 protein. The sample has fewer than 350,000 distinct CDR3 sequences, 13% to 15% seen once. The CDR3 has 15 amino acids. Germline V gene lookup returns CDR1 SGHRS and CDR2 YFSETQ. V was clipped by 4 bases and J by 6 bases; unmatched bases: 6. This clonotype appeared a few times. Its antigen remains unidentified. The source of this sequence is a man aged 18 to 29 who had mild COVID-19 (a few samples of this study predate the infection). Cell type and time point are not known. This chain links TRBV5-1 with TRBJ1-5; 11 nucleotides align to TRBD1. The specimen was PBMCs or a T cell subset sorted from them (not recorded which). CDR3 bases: TGCGCCAGCAGCATCGGACAGGGGGCGGGTCAGCCCCAGCATTTT. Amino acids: CASSIGQGAGQPQHF.